The 13 T cell receptor beta chains below all came from one sample that was sequenced in a study of blood T cell repertoires in COVID-19. Sequencing used immunoSEQ multiplex PCR; TCRdb keeps in-frame clones, though not all of them. The repertoire holds 350,000 to 550,000 clones, with 80% to 90% as singletons. Sequencing was performed on PBMCs or T cells enriched from blood (not recorded which). The receptors derive from a man aged 25-45 years who had recovered from COVID-19.

The gene calls are TRBV18 and TRBJ2-7, with D possibly TRBD2 on 5 matching bases. The V gene's germline CDR1 is KGHSH and CDR2 LQKENI. V lost 3 bases and J lost 3, with 12 bases in between. The CDR3 totals 14 residues. In nucleotides, the CDR3 is TGTGCCAGCTCACCTAGAACACTAGGCTACGAGCAGTACTTC. Residues: CASSPRTLGYEQYF.

This chain uses TRBV7-9 with TRBJ1-1; unclear D gene. This CDR3 has 13 residues. Germline assignment: CDR1 SEHNR and CDR2 FQNEAQ (reference sequence). Trimming removed 1 base from V and 1 base from J, with 4 bases in between. The CDR3 protein is CASSLGANTEAFF. The CDR3 bases are TGTGCCAGCAGCTTAGGGGCGAACACTGAAGCTTTCTTT.

CDR3 region: CASSWRGSGTLNEQFF. The CDR3 bases are TGTGCCAGCAGCTGGCGGGGGAGCGGGACACTCAATGAGCAGTTCTTC. This chain connects TRBV7-6 to TRBJ2-1; possible D gene TRBD2, 7 bases. CDR3 length: 16 residues. Germline assignment: CDR1 SGHVS and CDR2 FNYEAQ. Trimming removed 4 bases from V and 6 bases from J, with 19 bases in between. Combining the CDR3 with reference TRBV7-6 and TRBJ2-1 gives the whole variable domain GAGVSQSPRYKVTKRGQDVALRCDPISGHVSLYWYRQALGQGPEFLTYFNYEAQQDKSGLPNDRFSAERPEGSISTLTIQRTEQRDSAMYRCASSWRGSGTLNEQFFGPGTRLTVL.

The J gene is TRBJ2-6, the V gene TRBV9; D perhaps matches TRBD1 (5 bases). The V end was cut by 1 base, the J end by 4 bases, with 6 bases between. Germline V gene lookup returns CDR1 SGDLS and CDR2 YYNGEE. The CDR3 has 14 amino acids. The CDR3 region has the DNA TGTGCCAGCAGCGTAAGGGGCGGGGCCAACGTCCTGACTTTC. This codes for CASSVRGGANVLTF.

This clone was counted once. The chain recombines TRBV14 with TRBJ1-6; D remains ambiguous. The germline V gene has CDR1 SGHDN and CDR2 FVKESK. This CDR3 has 17 amino acids. V was shortened by 4 bases and J by 0 bases, with 13 bases between the two germline ends. This CDR3 is CASSPGISRSYNSPLHF. The CDR3 DNA sequence: TGTGCCAGCAGCCCCGGGATCTCCCGCTCCTATAATTCACCCCTCCACTTT.

In its sample, this clone was seen once. The gene calls are TRBV11-2 and TRBJ2-3, with 9 bases identical to TRBD1. The CDR3 has 15 residues. Germline trimming cut 3 bases from V and 4 bases from J; bases unmatched to any gene: 5. Germline CDR1 reads SGHAT; CDR2 reads FQNNGV. The CDR3 region is CASSFGTGRSDTQYF. CDR3 bases: TGTGCCAGCAGCTTCGGGACAGGGAGATCAGATACGCAGTATTTT.

This clone was recorded once. The CDR3 nucleotides read TGTGCCAGCAGCCAAGGAGCAGGGGATTCACCCCTCCACTTT. This codes for CASSQGAGDSPLHF. The rearrangement links TRBV4-2 to TRBJ1-6; TRBD1 is a possible D gene (6 bases). The CDR3 is 14 amino acids. Between the trimmed V and J ends, which lost 1 base and 8 bases, there was a span of 9 bases. Germline V gene sequence: CDR1 LGHNA, CDR2 YNFKEQ.

This rearrangement joins TRBV6-5 to TRBJ1-1; D gene uncertain. Trimming took off 6 bases at V and 7 bases at J, with 12 bases between the two ends. This CDR3 has 12 amino acids. Per the germline V gene, CDR1 is MNHEY and CDR2 is SVGAGI. CDR3 region: CASSSVGGEAFF. The CDR3 region has the DNA TGTGCCAGCAGCTCCGTAGGAGGTGAAGCTTTCTTT.

CDR3 sequence reads: CASSQEGQGWDNEQFF. The CDR3 nucleotides are TGTGCCAGCAGCCAAGAGGGACAGGGGTGGGACAATGAGCAGTTCTTC. The gene calls are TRBV3-1 (or the pseudogene TRBV3-2) and TRBJ2-1, with 10 bases aligning to TRBD1. This CDR3 is 16 amino acids long. The germline V gene has CDR1 LGHDT and CDR2 YNNKEL (reference sequence). V was clipped by 0 bases and J by 5 bases; unmatched bases: 4.

The chain uses TRBV6-2 or TRBV6-3 and TRBJ2-1, with D maybe TRBD1 (7 bases). The CDR3 runs 14 residues. Germline loops: CDR1 MNHEY, CDR2 SVGEGT. Trimming pared 6 bases from V and 11 bases from J, leaving 20 bases between. The CDR3 nucleotides read TGTGCCAGCAGCCACCAAGCAGGGGGGTCCAAGCAGTTCTTC. Protein product: CASSHQAGGSKQFF.

This chain uses TRBV7-3 with TRBJ1-1; D gene uncertain. The CDR3 is 16 residues long. Germline CDR1 is SGHTA and CDR2 is FQGTGA. Trimming cost V 1 base and J 1 base, with 13 bases left between them. The CDR3 DNA reads as TGTGCCAGCAGCTTAATGTTATGGGCGGGGAACACTGAAGCTTTCTTT. It translates to CASSLMLWAGNTEAFF.

The rearrangement uses TRBV12-5 and TRBJ2-5; tentative D call: TRBD1 (6 bases). This CDR3 contains 16 residues. The ends were cut back, 1 base at V and 3 bases at J, with 15 bases in the middle. Germline V gene sequence: CDR1 LGHNT, CDR2 FRNRAP. The CDR3 DNA reads TGTGCTAGTGGTTTGGAACGGACAGACTTGAAAGAGACCCAGTACTTC. Protein sequence: CASGLERTDLKETQYF.

This clone was seen only a few times. This rearrangement joins TRBV7-2 to TRBJ1-2; 9 bases map to TRBD1. CDR1 and CDR2 (germline): SGHTA, FQGNSA. This CDR3 spans 14 amino acids. Trimming at V came to 5 bases and at J to 6 bases, leaving 7 bases not matched to a gene. DNA for the CDR3: TGTGCCAGCAGCCCAAGGACAGGGGAGGATGGCTACACCTTC. The encoded protein is CASSPRTGEDGYTF.